This T cell receptor (beta chain) originates from a study of PD-1 blockade in classical Hodgkin lymphoma. Germline CDR1 MNHEY, CDR2 SMNVEV (reference sequence). V lost 0 bases to trimming and J lost 8 bases, with 10 bases between them. The CDR3 has 13 amino acids. The time point: newly diagnosed, previously untreated cHL patient sample. From thawed PBMCs, magnetic negative selection was used to isolate the CD8+ T cells. The repertoire was sequenced with immunoSEQ multiplex PCR; TCRdb's copy has only in-frame clones and lacks some. Of under 9,500 clones in the sample, approximately 92% were seen once. The TCR comes from a human donor with classical Hodgkin lymphoma. The rearrangement links TRBV27 to TRBJ1-2; no definite D call. The sequencing sample was made of CD8+ T cells from blood. CDR3 DNA: TGTGCCAGCAGTTTATCTGCGGTTGAAGGCTACACCTTC. It encodes CASSLSAVEGYTF.